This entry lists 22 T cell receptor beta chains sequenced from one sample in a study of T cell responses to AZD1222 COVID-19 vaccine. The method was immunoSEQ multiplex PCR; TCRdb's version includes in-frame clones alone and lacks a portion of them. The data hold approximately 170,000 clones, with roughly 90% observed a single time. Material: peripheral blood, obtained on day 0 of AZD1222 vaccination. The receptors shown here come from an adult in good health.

The CDR3 protein is CASSRDSYGYTF. For the CDR3, the DNA is TGCGCCAGCAGCCGGGACAGCTATGGCTACACCTTC. V gene TRBV10-2 combines with J gene TRBJ1-2, with 7 bases that match TRBD1. Germline loops: CDR1 WSHSY, CDR2 SAAADI. The junction had 2 bases not matched to a gene; V was cut back by 6 bases and J by 4 bases. This CDR3 contains 12 residues.

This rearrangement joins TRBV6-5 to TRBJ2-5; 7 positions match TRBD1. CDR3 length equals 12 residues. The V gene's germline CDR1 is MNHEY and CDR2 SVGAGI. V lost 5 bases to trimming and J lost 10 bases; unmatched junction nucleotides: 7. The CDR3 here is CASSPDRIGQYF. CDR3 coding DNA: TGTGCCAGCAGTCCGGACAGGATCGGCCAGTACTTC.

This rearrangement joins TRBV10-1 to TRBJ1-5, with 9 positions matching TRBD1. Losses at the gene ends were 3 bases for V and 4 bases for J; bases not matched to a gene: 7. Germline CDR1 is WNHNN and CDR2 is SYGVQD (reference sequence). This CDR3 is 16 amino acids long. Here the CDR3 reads CASSENRGHVNQPQHF. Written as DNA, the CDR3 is TGCGCCAGCAGTGAAAACAGGGGGCATGTAAATCAGCCCCAGCATTTT.

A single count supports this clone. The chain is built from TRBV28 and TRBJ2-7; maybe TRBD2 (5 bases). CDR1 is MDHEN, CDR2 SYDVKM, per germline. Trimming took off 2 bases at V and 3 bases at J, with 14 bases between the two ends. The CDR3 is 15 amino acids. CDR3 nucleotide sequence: TGTGCCAGCAGTTTACCCACAGTCGGGATCTACGAGCAGTACTTC. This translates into CASSLPTVGIYEQYF.

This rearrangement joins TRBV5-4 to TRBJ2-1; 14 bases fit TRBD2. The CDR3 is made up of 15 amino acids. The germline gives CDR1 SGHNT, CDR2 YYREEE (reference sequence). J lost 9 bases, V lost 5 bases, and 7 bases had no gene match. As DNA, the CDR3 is TGTGCCAGCAGACCCGGGACTAGCGGGAGTGGTGAGCAGTTCTTC. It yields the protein CASRPGTSGSGEQFF.

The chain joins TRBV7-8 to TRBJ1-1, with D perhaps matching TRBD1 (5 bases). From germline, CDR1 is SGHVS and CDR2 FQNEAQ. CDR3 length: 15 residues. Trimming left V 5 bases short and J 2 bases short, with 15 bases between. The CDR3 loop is CASSLRDGLNTEAFF. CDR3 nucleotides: TGTGCCAGCAGCCTCCGGGACGGCTTAAACACTGAAGCTTTCTTT.

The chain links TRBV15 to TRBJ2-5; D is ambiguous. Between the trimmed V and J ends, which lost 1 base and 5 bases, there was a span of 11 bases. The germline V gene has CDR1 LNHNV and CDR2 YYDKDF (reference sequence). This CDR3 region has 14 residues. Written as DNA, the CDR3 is TGTGCCACCAGCAGAGCCAGGACGGTTGAGACCCAGTACTTC. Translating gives CATSRARTVETQYF.

The CDR3 here is CASSLVLLTYGYTF. CDR3 coding DNA: TGTGCCAGCAGTTTGGTTCTCCTTACGTACGGCTACACCTTC. This chain uses TRBV28 with TRBJ1-2, with no clear D. The germline V gene has CDR1 MDHEN and CDR2 SYDVKM. The CDR3 runs to 14 residues. V was clipped by 3 bases and J by 8 bases, with 16 bases between them.

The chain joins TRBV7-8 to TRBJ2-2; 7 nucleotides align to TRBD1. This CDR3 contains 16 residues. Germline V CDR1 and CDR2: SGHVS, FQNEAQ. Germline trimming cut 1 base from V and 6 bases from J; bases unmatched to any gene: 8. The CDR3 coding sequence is TGTGCCAGCAGCTTAGGTGGGACAGTTGGGTCCGGGGAGCTGTTTTTT. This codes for CASSLGGTVGSGELFF.

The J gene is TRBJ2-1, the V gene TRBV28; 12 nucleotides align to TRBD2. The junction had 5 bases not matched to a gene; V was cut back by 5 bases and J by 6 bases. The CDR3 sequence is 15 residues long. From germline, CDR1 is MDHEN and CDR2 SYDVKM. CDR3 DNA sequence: TGTGCCAGCAGTCCTTGGACTAGCGGGATCAATGAGCAGTTCTTC. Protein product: CASSPWTSGINEQFF.

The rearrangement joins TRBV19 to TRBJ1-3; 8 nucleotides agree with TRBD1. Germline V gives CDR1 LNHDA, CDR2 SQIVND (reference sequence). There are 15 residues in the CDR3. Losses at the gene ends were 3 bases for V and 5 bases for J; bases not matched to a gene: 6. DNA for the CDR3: TGTGCCAGTAGTATGCGTCAGGGGGCGCGAAACACCATATATTTT. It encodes CASSMRQGARNTIYF.

CDR3 protein: CASSLGVLGALRRSIEQFF. CDR3 sequence (DNA): TGTGCCAGCAGCTTAGGGGTTTTGGGAGCGCTCCGGAGATCGATTGAGCAGTTCTTC. The chain uses TRBV7-9 and TRBJ2-1; a possible D gene is TRBD2 (5 bases). Germline assignment: CDR1 SEHNR and CDR2 FQNEAQ (reference sequence). Trimming shortened V by 1 base and J by 9 bases, and 28 bases separated the two germline ends. This CDR3 is built from 19 residues.

The CDR3 nucleotides are TGTGCCAGCTCCCCGGCAGGGATTAGCACAGATACGCAGTATTTT. Its translation: CASSPAGISTDTQYF. This chain connects TRBV27 to TRBJ2-3, with a tentative D call TRBD1 (5 bases). This CDR3 contains 15 residues. V lost 8 bases, J lost 0 bases, and 15 bases lay in between. The germline CDR1 and CDR2 sequences are MNHEY and SMNVEV (reference sequence).

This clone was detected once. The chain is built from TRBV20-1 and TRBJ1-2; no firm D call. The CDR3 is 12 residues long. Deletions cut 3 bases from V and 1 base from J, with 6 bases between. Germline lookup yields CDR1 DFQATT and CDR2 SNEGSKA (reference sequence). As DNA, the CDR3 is TGCAGTGCTAGTATGGTTAACTATGGCTACACCTTC. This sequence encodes CSASMVNYGYTF.

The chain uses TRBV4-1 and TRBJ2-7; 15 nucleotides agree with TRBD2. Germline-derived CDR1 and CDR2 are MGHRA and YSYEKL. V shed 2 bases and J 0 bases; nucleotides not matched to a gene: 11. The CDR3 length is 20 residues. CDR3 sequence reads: CASSQTPGLAGGGSSYEQYF. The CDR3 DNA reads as TGCGCCAGCAGCCAAACACCGGGACTAGCGGGAGGTGGGAGCTCCTACGAGCAGTACTTC.

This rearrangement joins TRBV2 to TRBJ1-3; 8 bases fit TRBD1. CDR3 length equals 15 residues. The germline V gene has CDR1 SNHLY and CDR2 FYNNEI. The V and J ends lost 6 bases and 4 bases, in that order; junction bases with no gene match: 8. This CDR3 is CASRERQGSGNTIYF. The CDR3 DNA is TGTGCCAGCAGGGAAAGACAGGGGTCAGGAAACACCATATATTTT.

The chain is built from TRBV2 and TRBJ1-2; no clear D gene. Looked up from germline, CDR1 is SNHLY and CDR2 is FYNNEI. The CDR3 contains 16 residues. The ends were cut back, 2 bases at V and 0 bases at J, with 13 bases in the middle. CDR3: CASSEFSVEANYGYTF. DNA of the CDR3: TGTGCCAGCAGTGAATTTAGCGTCGAAGCTAACTATGGCTACACCTTC.

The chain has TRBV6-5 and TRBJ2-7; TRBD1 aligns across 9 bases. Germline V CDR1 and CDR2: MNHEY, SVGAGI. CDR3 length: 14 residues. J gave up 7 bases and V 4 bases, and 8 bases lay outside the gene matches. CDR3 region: CASSWDRVAGEQYF. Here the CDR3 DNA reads TGTGCCAGCAGTTGGGACAGGGTGGCGGGAGAGCAGTACTTC.

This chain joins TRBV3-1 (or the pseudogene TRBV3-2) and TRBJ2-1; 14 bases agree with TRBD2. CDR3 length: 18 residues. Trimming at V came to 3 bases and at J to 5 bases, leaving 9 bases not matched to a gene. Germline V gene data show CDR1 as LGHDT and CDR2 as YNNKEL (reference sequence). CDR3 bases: TGTGCCAGCAGCCAGAGGGGACTAGCGGGAGTCGGGAACAATGAGCAGTTCTTC. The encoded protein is CASSQRGLAGVGNNEQFF.

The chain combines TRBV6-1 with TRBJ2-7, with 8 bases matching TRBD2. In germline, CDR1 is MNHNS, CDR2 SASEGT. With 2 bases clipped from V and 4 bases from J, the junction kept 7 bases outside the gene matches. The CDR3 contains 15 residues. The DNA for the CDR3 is TGTGCCAGCAGTGAAAGGCTAGCGGGCGCTTACGAGCAGTACTTC. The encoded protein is CASSERLAGAYEQYF.

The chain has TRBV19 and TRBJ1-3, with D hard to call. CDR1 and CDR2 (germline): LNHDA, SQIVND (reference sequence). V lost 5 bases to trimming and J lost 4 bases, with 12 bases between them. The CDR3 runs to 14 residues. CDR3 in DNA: TGTGCCAGTAGTCCGAAGGGCTCGGGAAACACCATATATTTT. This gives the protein CASSPKGSGNTIYF.

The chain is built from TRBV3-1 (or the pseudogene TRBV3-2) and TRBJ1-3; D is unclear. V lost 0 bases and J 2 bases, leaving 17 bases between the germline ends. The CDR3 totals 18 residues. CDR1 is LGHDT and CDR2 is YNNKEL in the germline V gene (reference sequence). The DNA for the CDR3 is TGTGCCAGCAGCCAAGAGGTCGGCCGCTCCGGGGCTGGAAACACCATATATTTT. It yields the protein CASSQEVGRSGAGNTIYF.